Described below is a single T cell receptor (beta chain) sequence and its context. The antigen remains undetermined. Each CDR3 protein is one row after TCRdb ran MiXCR on the 5' RACE reads. The sample shows 150,000 to 200,000 distinct CDR3 sequences, approximately 17% of them seen only once. This sample stems from a study of T-cell memory formation after mild COVID-19. Whole-study results and caveats: Balance between CD4 and CD8 was seen in clones contracting day 15 to 85, and a CD4+ lean was seen in later expanders. CM and EM subsets held most contracting CD4+ clones; EMRA held CD8+ ones.

This CDR3 is 16 amino acids long. Looked up from germline, CDR1 is SGHVS and CDR2 is FQNEAQ. The ends lost 5 bases at V and 0 bases at J; junction bases unmatched: 7. The sequenced material came from PBMCs or a T cell subset sorted from them (not recorded which). The chain recombines TRBV7-8 with TRBJ1-3; 7 bases align to TRBD1. The clonotype was recovered from a man younger than 35 who had mild COVID-19 (a few samples of this study predate the infection). Cell type and time point are not known. CDR3 nucleotide sequence: TGTGCCAGCAGCCGCGGACAGGCCTACTCTGGAAACACCATATATTTT. Amino acid sequence: CASSRGQAYSGNTIYF.